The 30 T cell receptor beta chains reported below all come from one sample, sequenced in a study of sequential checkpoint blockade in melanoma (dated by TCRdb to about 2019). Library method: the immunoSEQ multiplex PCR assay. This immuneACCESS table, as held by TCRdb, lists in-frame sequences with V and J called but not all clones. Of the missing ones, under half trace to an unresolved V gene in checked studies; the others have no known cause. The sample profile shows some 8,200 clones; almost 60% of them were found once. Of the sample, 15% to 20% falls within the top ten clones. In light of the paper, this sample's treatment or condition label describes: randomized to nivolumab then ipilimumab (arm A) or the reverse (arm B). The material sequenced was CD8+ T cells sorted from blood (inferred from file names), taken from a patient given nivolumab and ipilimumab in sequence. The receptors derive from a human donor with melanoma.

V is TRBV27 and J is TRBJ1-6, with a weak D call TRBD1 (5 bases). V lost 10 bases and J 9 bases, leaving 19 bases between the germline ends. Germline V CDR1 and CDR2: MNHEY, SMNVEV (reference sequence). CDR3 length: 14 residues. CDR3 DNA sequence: TGTGCCACCCGTGAAATCGGTCAGGGTTCACCCCTCCACTTT. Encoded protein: CATREIGQGSPLHF.

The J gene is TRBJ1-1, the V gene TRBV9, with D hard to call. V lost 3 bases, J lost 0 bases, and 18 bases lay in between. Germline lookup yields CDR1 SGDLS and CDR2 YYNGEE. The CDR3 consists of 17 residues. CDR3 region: CASSARRGTGVNTEAFF. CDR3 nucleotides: TGTGCCAGCAGCGCGAGACGAGGAACGGGTGTGAACACTGAAGCTTTCTTT.

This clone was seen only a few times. The CDR3 here is CAWSIGQGPNQPQHF. For the CDR3, the DNA is TGTGCCTGGAGTATTGGACAGGGACCTAATCAGCCCCAGCATTTT. V and J are TRBV30 and TRBJ1-5; 8 nucleotides match TRBD1. This CDR3 contains 15 residues. V trimming: 2 bases; J trimming: 4 bases; junction bases outside the gene matches: 7. Germline CDR1 GTSNPN, CDR2 SVGIG (reference sequence).

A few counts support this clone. CDR3 nucleotide sequence: TGTGCCTCCAGGGAAGGGGCCACTGAAGCTTTCTTT. Translating gives CASREGATEAFF. V and J are TRBV10-3 and TRBJ1-1; tentative D call: TRBD1 (5 bases). The CDR3 totals 12 residues. V shed 11 bases and J shed 4 bases, with 14 bases lying between them. In germline, CDR1 is ENHRY, CDR2 SYGVKD.

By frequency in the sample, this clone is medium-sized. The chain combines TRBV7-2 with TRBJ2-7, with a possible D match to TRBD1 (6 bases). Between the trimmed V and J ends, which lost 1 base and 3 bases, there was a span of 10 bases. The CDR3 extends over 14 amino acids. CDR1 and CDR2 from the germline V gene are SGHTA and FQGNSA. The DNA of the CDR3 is TGTGCCAGCAGCTTAGGAGGGGGAGTCTACGAGCAGTACTTC. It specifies CASSLGGGVYEQYF.

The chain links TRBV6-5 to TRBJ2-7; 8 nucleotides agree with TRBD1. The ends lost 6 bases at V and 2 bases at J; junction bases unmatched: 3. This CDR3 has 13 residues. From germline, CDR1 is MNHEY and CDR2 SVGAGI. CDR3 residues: CASRSTGAYEQYF. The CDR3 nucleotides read TGTGCCAGCAGGTCGACAGGGGCCTACGAGCAGTACTTC.

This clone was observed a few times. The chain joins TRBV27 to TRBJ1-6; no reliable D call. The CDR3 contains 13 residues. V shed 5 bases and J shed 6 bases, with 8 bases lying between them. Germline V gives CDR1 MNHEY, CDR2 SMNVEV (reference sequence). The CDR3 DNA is TGTGCCAGCAGTCCCTATCCTAATTCACCCCTCCACTTT. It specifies CASSPYPNSPLHF.

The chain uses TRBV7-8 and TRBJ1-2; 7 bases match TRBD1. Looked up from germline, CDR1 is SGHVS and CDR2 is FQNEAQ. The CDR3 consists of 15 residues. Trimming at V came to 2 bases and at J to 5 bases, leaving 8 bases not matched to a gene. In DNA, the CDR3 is TGTGCCAGCAGCTTAACTTCGGGACAGCGATATGGCTACACCTTC. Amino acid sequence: CASSLTSGQRYGYTF.

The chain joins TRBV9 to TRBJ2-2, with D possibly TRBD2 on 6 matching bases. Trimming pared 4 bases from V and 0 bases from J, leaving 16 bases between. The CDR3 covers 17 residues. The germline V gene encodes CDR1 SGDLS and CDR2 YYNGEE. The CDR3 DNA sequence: TGTGCCAGCAGCCCCCATTGGAGGGGATCGAACACCGGGGAGCTGTTTTTT. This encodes CASSPHWRGSNTGELFF.

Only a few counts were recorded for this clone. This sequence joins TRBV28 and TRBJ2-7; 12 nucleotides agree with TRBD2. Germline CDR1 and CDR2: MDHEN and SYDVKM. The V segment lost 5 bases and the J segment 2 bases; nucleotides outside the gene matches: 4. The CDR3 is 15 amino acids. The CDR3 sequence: CASSMTSGGPYEQYF. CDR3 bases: TGTGCCAGCAGTATGACTAGCGGGGGACCCTACGAGCAGTACTTC.

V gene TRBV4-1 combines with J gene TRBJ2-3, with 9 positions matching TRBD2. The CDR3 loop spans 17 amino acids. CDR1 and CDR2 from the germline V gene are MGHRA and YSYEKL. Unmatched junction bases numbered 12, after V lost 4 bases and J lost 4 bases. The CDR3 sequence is CASSRTPSGDQADTQYF. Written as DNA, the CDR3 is TGCGCCAGCAGCCGAACCCCTAGCGGGGATCAAGCAGATACGCAGTATTTT.

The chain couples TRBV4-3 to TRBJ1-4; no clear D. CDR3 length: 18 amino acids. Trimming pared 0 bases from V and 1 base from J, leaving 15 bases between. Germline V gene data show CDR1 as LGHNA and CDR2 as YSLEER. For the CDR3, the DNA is TGCGCCAGCAGCCAAGATAGGGAAAAGAGGGTAACTAATGAAAAACTGTTTTTT. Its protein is CASSQDREKRVTNEKLFF.

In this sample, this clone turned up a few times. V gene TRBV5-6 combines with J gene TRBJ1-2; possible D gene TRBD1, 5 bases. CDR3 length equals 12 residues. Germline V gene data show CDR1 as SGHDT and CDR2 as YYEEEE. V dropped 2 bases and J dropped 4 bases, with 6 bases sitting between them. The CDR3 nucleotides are TGTGCCAGCAGCTTAGACAGCTATGGCTACACCTTC. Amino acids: CASSLDSYGYTF.

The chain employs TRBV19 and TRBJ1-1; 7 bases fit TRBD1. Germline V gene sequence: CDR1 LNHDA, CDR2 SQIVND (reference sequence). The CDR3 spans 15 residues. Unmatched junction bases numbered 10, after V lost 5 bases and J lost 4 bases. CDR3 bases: TGTGCCAGTAGTGGAACACAGGGGCGAATCACTGAAGCTTTCTTT. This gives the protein CASSGTQGRITEAFF. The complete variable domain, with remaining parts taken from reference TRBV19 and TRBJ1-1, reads DGGITQSPKYLFRKEGQNVTLSCEQNLNHDAMYWYRQDPGQGLRLIYYSQIVNDFQKGDIAEGYSVSREKKESFPLTVTSAQKNPTAFYLCASSGTQGRITEAFFGQGTRLTVV.

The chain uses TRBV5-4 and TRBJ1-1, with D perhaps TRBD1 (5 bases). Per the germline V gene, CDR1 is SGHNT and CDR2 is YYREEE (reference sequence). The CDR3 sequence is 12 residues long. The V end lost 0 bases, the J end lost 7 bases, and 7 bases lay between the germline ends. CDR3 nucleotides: TGTGCCAGCAGCTTGGTACAGGATGAAGCTTTCTTT. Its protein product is CASSLVQDEAFF.

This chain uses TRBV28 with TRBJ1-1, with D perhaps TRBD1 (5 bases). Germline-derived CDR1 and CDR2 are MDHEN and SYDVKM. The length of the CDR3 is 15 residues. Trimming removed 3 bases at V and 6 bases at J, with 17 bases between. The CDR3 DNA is TGTGCCAGCAGTTTTACATTGGGGATGACAGCTGAAGCTTTCTTT. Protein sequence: CASSFTLGMTAEAFF.

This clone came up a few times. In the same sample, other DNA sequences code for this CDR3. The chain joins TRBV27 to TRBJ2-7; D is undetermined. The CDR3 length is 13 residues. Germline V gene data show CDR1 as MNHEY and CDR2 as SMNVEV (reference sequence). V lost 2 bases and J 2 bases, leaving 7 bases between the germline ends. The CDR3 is CASSLGSTYEQYF. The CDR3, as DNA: TGTGCCAGCAGTTTAGGCTCGACCTACGAGCAGTACTTC.

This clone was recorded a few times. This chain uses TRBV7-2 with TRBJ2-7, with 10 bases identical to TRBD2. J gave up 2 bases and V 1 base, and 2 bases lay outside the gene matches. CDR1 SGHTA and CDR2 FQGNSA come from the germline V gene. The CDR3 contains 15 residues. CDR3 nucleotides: TGTGCCAGCAGCTTAGATAGCGGGGGGCCCTACGAGCAGTACTTC. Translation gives CASSLDSGGPYEQYF.

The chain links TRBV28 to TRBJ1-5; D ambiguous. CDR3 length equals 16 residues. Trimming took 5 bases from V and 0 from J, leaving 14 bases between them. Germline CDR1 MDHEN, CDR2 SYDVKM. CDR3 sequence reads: CASSGFSVGSNQPQHF. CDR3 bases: TGTGCCAGCAGTGGTTTCAGCGTAGGTAGCAATCAGCCCCAGCATTTT.

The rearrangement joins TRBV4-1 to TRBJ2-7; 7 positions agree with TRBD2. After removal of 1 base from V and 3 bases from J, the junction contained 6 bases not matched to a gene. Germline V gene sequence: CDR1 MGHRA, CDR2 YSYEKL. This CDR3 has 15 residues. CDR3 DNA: TGCGCCAGCAGCCAAGCGTTCCCGGGAGGCTACGAGCAGTACTTC. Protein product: CASSQAFPGGYEQYF.

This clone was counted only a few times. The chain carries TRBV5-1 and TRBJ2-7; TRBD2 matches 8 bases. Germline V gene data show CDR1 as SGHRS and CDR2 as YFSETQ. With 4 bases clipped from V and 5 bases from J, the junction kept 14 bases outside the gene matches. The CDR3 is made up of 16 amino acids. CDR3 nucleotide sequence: TGCGCCAGCAGCCCTAAGAGAGGACTAGCATCTCACGAGCAGTACTTC. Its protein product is CASSPKRGLASHEQYF. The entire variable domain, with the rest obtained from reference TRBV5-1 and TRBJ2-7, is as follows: KAGVTQTPRYLIKTRGQQVTLSCSPISGHRSVSWYQQTPGQGLQFLFEYFSETQRNKGNFPGRFSGRQFSNSRSEMNVSTLELGDSALYLCASSPKRGLASHEQYFGPGTRLTVT.

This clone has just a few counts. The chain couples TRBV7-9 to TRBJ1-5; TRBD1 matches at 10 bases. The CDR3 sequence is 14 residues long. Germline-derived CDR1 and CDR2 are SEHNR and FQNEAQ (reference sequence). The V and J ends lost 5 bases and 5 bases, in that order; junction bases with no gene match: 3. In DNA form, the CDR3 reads TGTGCCAGCAGCCACGGGACAGGGGATCAGCCCCAGCATTTT. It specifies CASSHGTGDQPQHF.

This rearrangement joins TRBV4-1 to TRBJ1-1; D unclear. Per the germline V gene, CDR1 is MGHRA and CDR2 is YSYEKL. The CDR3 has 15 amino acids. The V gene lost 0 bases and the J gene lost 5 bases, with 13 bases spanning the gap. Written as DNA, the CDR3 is TGCGCCAGCAGCCAAGATCTCGCCAGGAAGACTGAAGCTTTCTTT. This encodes CASSQDLARKTEAFF.

DNA of the CDR3: TGTGCCAGTAGTATAGTAGCGGCGTCGAACACTGAAGCTTTCTTT. The encoded protein is CASSIVAASNTEAFF. J is TRBJ1-1 and V is TRBV19; D uncertain. Germline V gives CDR1 LNHDA, CDR2 SQIVND (reference sequence). CDR3 length: 15 residues. The V and J ends lost 1 base and 1 base respectively, with 10 bases between them.

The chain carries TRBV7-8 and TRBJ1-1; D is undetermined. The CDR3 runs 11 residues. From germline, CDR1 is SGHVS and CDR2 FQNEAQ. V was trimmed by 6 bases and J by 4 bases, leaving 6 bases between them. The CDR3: CASSHITEAFF. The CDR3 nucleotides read TGTGCCAGCAGTCACATCACTGAAGCTTTCTTT.

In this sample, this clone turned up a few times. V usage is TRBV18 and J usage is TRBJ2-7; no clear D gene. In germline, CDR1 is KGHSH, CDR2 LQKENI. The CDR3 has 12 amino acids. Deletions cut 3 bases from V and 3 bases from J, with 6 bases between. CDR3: CASSPTVYEQYF. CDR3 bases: TGTGCCAGCTCACCCACAGTCTACGAGCAGTACTTC.

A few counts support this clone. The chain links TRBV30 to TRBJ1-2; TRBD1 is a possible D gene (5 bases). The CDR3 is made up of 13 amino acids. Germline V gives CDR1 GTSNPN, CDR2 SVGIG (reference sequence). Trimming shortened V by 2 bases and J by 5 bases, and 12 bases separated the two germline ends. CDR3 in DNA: TGTGCCTGGAGTTCTGGGGCCCGGTATGGCTACACCTTC. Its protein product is CAWSSGARYGYTF.

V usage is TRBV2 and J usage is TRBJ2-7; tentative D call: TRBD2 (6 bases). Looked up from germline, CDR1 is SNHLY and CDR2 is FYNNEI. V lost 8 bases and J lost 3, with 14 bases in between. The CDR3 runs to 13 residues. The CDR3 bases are TGTGCCAGCGGCGGGACGGAAGACTACGAGCAGTACTTC. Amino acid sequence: CASGGTEDYEQYF.

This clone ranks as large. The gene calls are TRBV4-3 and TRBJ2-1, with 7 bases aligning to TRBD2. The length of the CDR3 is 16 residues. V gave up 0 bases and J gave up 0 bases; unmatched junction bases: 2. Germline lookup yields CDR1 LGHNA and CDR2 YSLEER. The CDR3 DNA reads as TGCGCCAGCAGCCAAGATACGGGGGGCTCCTACAATGAGCAGTTCTTC. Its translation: CASSQDTGGSYNEQFF.

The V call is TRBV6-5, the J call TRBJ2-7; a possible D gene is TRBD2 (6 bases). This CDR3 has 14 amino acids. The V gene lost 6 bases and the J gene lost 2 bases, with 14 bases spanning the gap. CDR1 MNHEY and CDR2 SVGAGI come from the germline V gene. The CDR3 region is CASRLLARPYEQYF. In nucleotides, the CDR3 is TGTGCCAGCAGACTTCTAGCGCGGCCCTACGAGCAGTACTTC.